This is a list of T cell receptor beta chains from one sample in a study of tumor and adjacent non-tumor tissue in lung cancer. MiXCR, applied by TCRdb to the multiplex PCR reads, yields one record per CDR3 protein. The sample holds around 99,000 distinct CDR3 sequences, approximately 82% seen once. The material sequenced was lung tumor tissue. All receptors derive from a woman between 55 and 75 years old with non-small cell lung cancer. The CDR3 runs from the conserved cysteine through the conserved F or W.

TRBV6-1	TRBJ2-1	CASSEGVWINEHFF
TRBV10-1	TRBJ2-1	CASSQGGSSYNKQFF
TRBV11-1	TRBJ1-1	CASGLYTGTEAFF
TRBV29-1	TRBJ2-4	CSIGGAFLAKNIQYF
TRBV11-2	TRBJ1-2	CASSIGDLYPYGYTF
TRBV20-1	TRBJ2-4	CSAPSPNEDQCF
TRBV6-5	TRBJ1-6	CARSLIGIPYSPLHF
TRBV28	TRBJ2-5	CASSLGVGTGLRETQYF
TRBV20-1	TRBJ2-2	CSARAGGGTGKLFF
TRBV20-1	TRBJ2-2	CSARRTVNTGEMFF
TRBV6-6	TRBJ1-6	CASTLGGEISRLHF
TRBV12-3/TRBV12-4	TRBJ1-1	CASRLQGNIEAFF
TRBV20-1	TRBJ2-2	CSVSRADTGELFF
TRBV7-8	TRBJ2-1	CACSPQGRGYEQFF
TRBV29-1	TRBJ2-1	CSVVRLGQGRSGSNEQFF
TRBV11-2	TRBJ2-3	CASSLPDKQYF
TRBV7-6	TRBJ1-4	CASSIQDRGNEKLFF
TRBV11-2	TRBJ2-7	CASSLDSGGFPYEQYF
TRBV4-2	TRBJ1-4	CANSQSTGTNEKLFF
TRBV6-5	TRBJ1-1	CASRPMYRGTEAFF
TRBV29-1	TRBJ1-2	CSGGQGDYAYTF
TRBV20-1	TRBJ2-4	CSVRDRGAEGKDIQYF
TRBV4-2	TRBJ2-3	CASSHNRDDSDTQYF
TRBV10-2	TRBJ2-5	CASKHLGEAQYF
TRBV11-3	TRBJ1-1	CASRDRNGGDKAFF
TRBV6-1	TRBJ1-1	CASSQTQRTEAMF
TRBV7-8	TRBJ2-1	CASREGQSSYHEQFF
TRBV6-1	TRBJ2-3	CASSVRKGTDAQFF
TRBV10-1	TRBJ2-5	CASSDRLAETQYF
TRBV11-3	TRBJ2-2	CASSLYGNIRELFF
TRBV20-1	TRBJ1-1	CSAREETGISGIEAFF
TRBV11-2	TRBJ1-5	CAGSRGRGQPQLF
TRBV6-2/TRBV6-3	TRBJ2-1	CASSSPRQRFSYNEQFF
TRBV4-3	TRBJ2-7	CASSQHTGGYEQYF
TRBV29-1	TRBJ2-7	CSTETDTYEHYF
TRBV11-2	TRBJ2-2	CASNLVLAAHTGELFF
TRBV20-1	TRBJ1-2	CSARDAQGAYGYTF
TRBV6-2/TRBV6-3	TRBJ2-7	CTSSYPGTPVRYEQYF
TRBV11-3	TRBJ2-7	CASSLRQGTSYKRYF
TRBV4-1	TRBJ1-1	CASSQPLGRAVTKAFF
TRBV28	TRBJ2-1	CAYSQRQEAYNEQFF
TRBV10-3	TRBJ2-1	CATRNPGQGANEQFF
TRBV11-3	TRBJ2-1	CASCLVRSPYNEQFF
TRBV7-2	TRBJ2-7	CASSLTGVSYEQYF
TRBV5-6	TRBJ1-2	CASSPLWLHF
TRBV11-2	TRBJ2-7	CASSLELTEHYF
TRBV27	TRBJ2-7	CASSLGLAGYEQYF
TRBV11-1	TRBJ2-3	CANSSPLGGGSTDTQYF
TRBV11-2	TRBJ2-3	CASSLAGVATDTQYF